A single sample is the source of the 22 T cell receptor beta chains below, sequenced in a study of shared clonotypes between healthy human individuals. The method was immunoSEQ multiplex PCR; TCRdb's version includes in-frame clones alone and lacks a portion of them. The top ten clones hold roughly 1.1% of a sample with 1.6 million or so clones, more than 95% of them seen once. Sequenced material: naive CD4+ T cells sorted from blood. Noted subset: CD45RA+ positively selected. The source of these receptors is a man aged 25 to 40 in good health.

This clone has a single count. Other nucleotide sequences in the sample specify the same CDR3. The chain joins TRBV18 to TRBJ2-5; 8 bases line up with TRBD1. The junction had 2 bases not matched to a gene; V was cut back by 3 bases and J by 2 bases. Looked up from germline, CDR1 is KGHSH and CDR2 is LQKENI. CDR3 size: 14 residues. Written as DNA, the CDR3 is TGTGCCAGCTCACCGACAGGGGTTCAAGAGACCCAGTACTTC. Residues: CASSPTGVQETQYF.

This chain joins TRBV9 and TRBJ2-7, with TRBD2 matching 14 bases. This CDR3 is built from 16 residues. Germline V gene data show CDR1 as SGDLS and CDR2 as YYNGEE. Losses at the gene ends were 4 bases for V and 4 bases for J; bases not matched to a gene: 7. The CDR3 protein is CASSPRGTSGSYEQYF. The CDR3 DNA is TGTGCCAGCAGCCCCCGAGGGACTAGCGGGAGTTACGAGCAGTACTTC.

This chain links TRBV18 with TRBJ2-2, with D tentatively TRBD2 (5 bases). Germline loops: CDR1 KGHSH, CDR2 LQKENI. CDR3 size: 17 residues. V gave up 3 bases and J gave up 5 bases, with 19 bases separating them. CDR3: CASSPSASQSQTGELFF. The CDR3, as DNA: TGTGCCAGCTCACCTAGCGCGTCCCAGTCTCAGACCGGGGAGCTGTTTTTT.

The chain joins TRBV13 to TRBJ2-1; D is unresolved. Trimming pared 5 bases from V and 8 bases from J, leaving 7 bases between. Looked up from germline, CDR1 is PRHDT and CDR2 is FYEKMQ (reference sequence). The length of the CDR3 is 11 residues. As DNA, the CDR3 is TGTGCCAGCAGCCGGAGCTATGAGCAGTTCTTC. The encoded protein is CASSRSYEQFF.

V is TRBV5-4 and J is TRBJ2-1; D possibly corresponds to TRBD1 (6 bases). CDR3 size: 15 residues. Germline lookup yields CDR1 SGHNT and CDR2 YYREEE (reference sequence). Trimming took 4 bases from V and 8 from J, leaving 19 bases between them. The CDR3 region is CASSVDVGTNHEQFF. The CDR3 DNA reads as TGTGCCAGCAGCGTAGACGTCGGGACAAACCATGAGCAGTTCTTC.

The chain is built from TRBV4-1 and TRBJ1-3; perhaps TRBD1 as D (6 bases). The germline CDR1 and CDR2 sequences are MGHRA and YSYEKL. V lost 2 bases and J 5 bases, leaving 10 bases between the germline ends. This CDR3 comprises 14 residues. CDR3 protein: CASSQPTGRNTIYF. In nucleotides, the CDR3 is TGCGCCAGCAGCCAACCGACAGGCCGAAACACCATATATTTT.

CDR3 region: CASSDMGPMGIQPQHF. CDR3 in DNA: TGTGCCAGCAGTGACATGGGCCCAATGGGGATTCAGCCCCAGCATTTT. This sequence joins TRBV7-2 and TRBJ1-5; D call uncertain. The CDR3 contains 16 residues. Trimming pared 6 bases from V and 6 bases from J, leaving 21 bases between. Germline-derived CDR1 and CDR2 are SGHTA and FQGNSA.

Note on this clone: The same CDR3 also results from other DNA sequences found in this sample. This chain links TRBV5-1 with TRBJ2-2; no clear D. Deletions cut 2 bases from V and 5 bases from J, with 4 bases between. The CDR3 length is 12 residues. In germline, CDR1 is SGHRS, CDR2 YFSETQ. CDR3 coding DNA: TGCGCCAGCAGCTTAGAGACCGGGGAGCTGTTTTTT. This sequence encodes CASSLETGELFF.

This clone was seen just once. This chain joins TRBV19 and TRBJ1-1; 8 nucleotides line up with TRBD1. This CDR3 has 15 residues. Losses at the gene ends were 3 bases for V and 2 bases for J; bases not matched to a gene: 5. Germline loops: CDR1 LNHDA, CDR2 SQIVND (reference sequence). The CDR3 here is CASSMVAGGNTEAFF. The CDR3 bases are TGTGCCAGTAGTATGGTGGCAGGGGGCAACACTGAAGCTTTCTTT. Together with reference TRBV19 and TRBJ1-1, the CDR3 gives the full variable domain: DGGITQSPKYLFRKEGQNVTLSCEQNLNHDAMYWYRQDPGQGLRLIYYSQIVNDFQKGDIAEGYSVSREKKESFPLTVTSAQKNPTAFYLCASSMVAGGNTEAFFGQGTRLTVV.

V usage is TRBV18 and J usage is TRBJ2-7; D may be TRBD1 (6 bases). Germline CDR1 is KGHSH and CDR2 is LQKENI. The CDR3 runs 13 residues. The V end lost 4 bases, the J end lost 2 bases, and 9 bases lay between the germline ends. The CDR3 nucleotides are TGTGCCAGCTCACACAGGGCCCCCTACGAGCAGTACTTC. This translates into CASSHRAPYEQYF.

The chain combines TRBV28 with TRBJ2-1; D may correspond to TRBD1 or TRBD2 (5 bases each). The CDR3 runs 15 residues. CDR1 and CDR2 from the germline V gene are MDHEN and SYDVKM. V was trimmed by 3 bases and J by 1 base, leaving 10 bases between them. CDR3 in DNA: TGTGCCAGCAGTTTCGGTGGGGGTTCCTACAATGAGCAGTTCTTC. Its protein product is CASSFGGGSYNEQFF.

This sequence joins TRBV5-4 and TRBJ2-2; D not certain. The germline V gene has CDR1 SGHNT and CDR2 YYREEE (reference sequence). CDR3 length: 15 residues. Trimming removed 2 bases at V and 6 bases at J, with 14 bases between. The DNA of the CDR3 is TGTGCCAGCAGCTTAAGACTCGATACCGCCGGGGAGCTGTTTTTT. Protein product: CASSLRLDTAGELFF.

The CDR3 DNA reads TGTGCCAGCAGCTTAGACAGGGGGCATGGGGGCACTGAAGCTTTCTTT. Translated, it gives CASSLDRGHGGTEAFF. The chain is built from TRBV7-9 and TRBJ1-1; 9 nucleotides line up with TRBD1. Germline trimming cut 1 base from V and 4 bases from J; bases unmatched to any gene: 7. This CDR3 is built from 16 residues. Germline V gene data show CDR1 as SEHNR and CDR2 as FQNEAQ (reference sequence).

The chain carries TRBV2 and TRBJ1-1, with D perhaps matching TRBD1 (5 bases). CDR1 and CDR2 from the germline V gene are SNHLY and FYNNEI. The CDR3 runs to 14 residues. Trimming left V 6 bases short and J 1 base short, with 12 bases between. In DNA form, the CDR3 reads TGTGCCAGCAGGGGGGGTCGGACGAACACTGAAGCTTTCTTT. Its protein is CASRGGRTNTEAFF.

This clone was observed once. The chain links TRBV19 to TRBJ2-1; no clear D gene. Germline-derived CDR1 and CDR2 are LNHDA and SQIVND (reference sequence). Trimming left V 5 bases short and J 7 bases short, with 9 bases between. The CDR3 spans 12 residues. The CDR3 DNA reads as TGTGCCAGTAGTTTTATTACTAATGAGCAGTTCTTC. Protein sequence: CASSFITNEQFF. Drawing the rest from reference TRBV19 and TRBJ2-1, the complete variable domain is DGGITQSPKYLFRKEGQNVTLSCEQNLNHDAMYWYRQDPGQGLRLIYYSQIVNDFQKGDIAEGYSVSREKKESFPLTVTSAQKNPTAFYLCASSFITNEQFFGPGTRLTVL.

The genes are TRBV6-5 and TRBJ2-7, with TRBD2 as a possible D gene (6 bases). The CDR3 extends over 15 amino acids. V lost 6 bases, J lost 1 base, and 16 bases lay in between. Per germline, CDR1 MNHEY and CDR2 SVGAGI. The CDR3 is CASSIRDSQSYEQYF. In DNA, the CDR3 is TGTGCCAGCAGCATCCGGGACTCCCAATCCTACGAGCAGTACTTC.

This chain uses TRBV7-3 with TRBJ2-7; 7 bases match TRBD2. The CDR3 extends over 13 amino acids. After removal of 6 bases from V and 3 bases from J, the junction contained 5 bases not matched to a gene. Germline V gene data show CDR1 as SGHTA and CDR2 as FQGTGA. The CDR3 sequence is CASSRGTNYEQYF. In nucleotides, the CDR3 is TGTGCCAGCAGTCGCGGGACTAACTACGAGCAGTACTTC.

The chain couples TRBV9 to TRBJ2-5, with 7 bases fitting TRBD2. Germline CDR1 reads SGDLS; CDR2 reads YYNGEE. CDR3 length: 15 residues. V dropped 4 bases and J dropped 1; count of bases not matched to a gene: 7. The CDR3 bases are TGTGCCAGCAGCACGACTAGCTCCACCCAAGAGACCCAGTACTTC. Protein product: CASSTTSSTQETQYF.

The chain uses TRBV7-9 and TRBJ2-1; no definite D call. Germline V CDR1 and CDR2: SEHNR, FQNEAQ (reference sequence). The V end lost 5 bases, the J end lost 7 bases, and 18 bases lay between the germline ends. CDR3 length: 15 residues. CDR3 DNA: TGTGCCAGCAGCCCCCTGGTGAATATAGGGAATGAGCAGTTCTTC. As protein: CASSPLVNIGNEQFF.

J is TRBJ2-7 and V is TRBV7-2; 7 bases are shared with TRBD2. Looked up from germline, CDR1 is SGHTA and CDR2 is FQGNSA. V was clipped by 0 bases and J by 3 bases; unmatched bases: 8. There are 16 residues in the CDR3. CDR3 sequence: CASSLARVGRSYEQYF. Written as DNA, the CDR3 is TGTGCCAGCAGCTTAGCGCGAGTCGGGAGGAGCTACGAGCAGTACTTC.

The chain couples TRBV10-1 to TRBJ2-2, with no clear D. Germline V CDR1 and CDR2: WNHNN, SYGVQD (reference sequence). Trimming pared 6 bases from V and 6 bases from J, leaving 11 bases between. CDR3 length: 13 amino acids. CDR3 nucleotide sequence: TGCGCCAGCAGGCGTGAAAGGTCCGGGGAGCTGTTTTTT. This codes for CASRRERSGELFF.

The chain's CDR3 is CASSLSLQGRNTGELFF. The CDR3 DNA reads as TGTGCCAGCAGCCTAAGCTTACAGGGGAGGAACACCGGGGAGCTGTTTTTT. The chain employs TRBV7-9 and TRBJ2-2; the match to TRBD1 covers 7 bases. Germline CDR1 is SEHNR and CDR2 is FQNEAQ (reference sequence). The CDR3 is 17 residues long. The J segment lost 1 base and the V segment lost 5 bases, leaving 10 bases of the junction unmatched.